The next 32 T cell receptor beta chains were all read from a single sample in a study of immune evolution from preneoplasia to lung adenocarcinoma. Assay used: immunoSEQ multiplex PCR; TCRdb lists only in-frame clones, some missing. The sample consists of thousands of clones, approximately 80% of them appearing once. The sequencing input was FFPE invasive lung adenocarcinoma tissue. The receptor source for this set is a person in their 40s with lung adenocarcinoma.

This clone is a singleton in its sample. The CDR3, as DNA: TGTGCCAGTAGTGTTAAGGGGGCGCAGGTAGAGACCCAGTACTTC. It is translated as CASSVKGAQVETQYF. The chain links TRBV19 to TRBJ2-5, with 7 bases identical to TRBD1. This CDR3 is 15 amino acids long. The V and J ends lost 5 bases and 4 bases, in that order; junction bases with no gene match: 10. Per the germline V gene, CDR1 is LNHDA and CDR2 is SQIVND (reference sequence). Full variable domain (missing parts from reference TRBV19 and TRBJ2-5): DGGITQSPKYLFRKEGQNVTLSCEQNLNHDAMYWYRQDPGQGLRLIYYSQIVNDFQKGDIAEGYSVSREKKESFPLTVTSAQKNPTAFYLCASSVKGAQVETQYFGPGTRLLVL.

Concerning this clone itself: Germline and junction disagree at one end, which may indicate a read error. The chain employs TRBV30 and TRBJ2-1; 9 bases line up with TRBD2. This CDR3 region has 11 residues. CDR1 GTSNPN and CDR2 SVGIG come from the germline V gene (reference sequence). The CDR3 nucleotides read TGTGCCTGGAGTTTTAGGCGGGAGGGAATCTTC. It translates to CAWSFRREGIF.

The CDR3 spells CASSFGGSTDTQYF. The DNA for the CDR3 is TGTGCCAGCAGCTTTGGCGGTTCCACAGATACGCAGTATTTT. This sequence joins TRBV7-9 and TRBJ2-3, with D uncertain. V was cut by 3 bases and J by 2 bases, with 9 bases left in between. The V gene's germline CDR1 is SEHNR and CDR2 FQNEAQ (reference sequence). This CDR3 is built from 14 residues.

The rearrangement joins TRBV4-3 to TRBJ2-7; 8 nucleotides align to TRBD1. This CDR3 has 16 residues. The J segment lost 6 bases and the V segment lost 3 bases, leaving 13 bases of the junction unmatched. The V gene's germline CDR1 is LGHNA and CDR2 YSLEER. The CDR3 region has the DNA TGCGCCAGCAGCCAGCTCGGACAGGGTCGTCCCGTCGAGCAGTACTTC. Translating gives CASSQLGQGRPVEQYF.

The chain recombines TRBV6-1 with TRBJ2-7, with D hard to call. V was shortened by 10 bases and J by 2 bases, with 9 bases between the two germline ends. Germline V gene data show CDR1 as MNHNS and CDR2 as SASEGT. This CDR3 is built from 11 residues. CDR3 sequence: CATDRAYEQYF. The CDR3 coding sequence is TGTGCCACCGACCGAGCCTACGAGCAGTACTTC.

The count of this clone is one. The rearrangement uses TRBV2 and TRBJ1-2; 7 bases line up with TRBD1. The CDR3 runs to 14 residues. CDR1 and CDR2 (germline): SNHLY, FYNNEI. Losses at the gene ends were 4 bases for V and 6 bases for J; bases not matched to a gene: 8. CDR3 in DNA: TGTGCCAGCAGTGGTAGGGGGCGCATCGATGGCTACACCTTC. Translated, it gives CASSGRGRIDGYTF.

The chain links TRBV4-2 to TRBJ2-1, with D hard to call. The V and J ends lost 5 bases and 4 bases respectively, with 3 bases between them. Germline CDR1 LGHNA, CDR2 YNFKEQ. This CDR3 comprises 11 residues. The CDR3 nucleotides read TGTGCCAGCAGCACTTACAATGAGCAGTTCTTC. The encoded protein is CASSTYNEQFF.

The rearrangement uses TRBV10-3 and TRBJ2-2; a possible D gene is TRBD2 (5 bases). CDR3 length equals 15 residues. Germline V gene lookup returns CDR1 ENHRY and CDR2 SYGVKD. V was cut by 3 bases and J by 1 base, with 9 bases left in between. The CDR3 DNA reads as TGTGCCATCAGTGATGTGAGCGGGAACACCGGGGAGCTGTTTTTT. It yields the protein CAISDVSGNTGELFF.

The chain links TRBV9 to TRBJ1-2, with D tentatively TRBD1 (6 bases). Trimming cost V 0 bases and J 7 bases, with 13 bases left between them. The V gene's germline CDR1 is SGDLS and CDR2 YYNGEE. The CDR3 contains 14 residues. CDR3 sequence (DNA): TGTGCCAGCAGCGTAGGGGGGGCGTTGCGTGGCTACACCTTC. Its translation: CASSVGGALRGYTF.

The J gene is TRBJ1-2, the V gene TRBV30; TRBD1 is a possible D gene (6 bases). CDR1 is GTSNPN and CDR2 is SVGIG in the germline V gene (reference sequence). With 1 base removed from V and 7 bases from J, the gap between germline ends came to 10 bases. The CDR3 is 12 residues long. Here the CDR3 DNA reads TGTGCCTGGAGTGCCTCAGGGGTTGGCTACACCTTC. This sequence encodes CAWSASGVGYTF.

DNA for the CDR3: TGTGCCAGCAGCCCAACTGGGACAGGGCGGTCCTACGAGCAGTACTTC. This encodes CASSPTGTGRSYEQYF. The rearrangement links TRBV7-3 to TRBJ2-7; 9 positions agree with TRBD1. This CDR3 is 16 amino acids long. With 5 bases clipped from V and 1 base from J, the junction kept 9 bases outside the gene matches. The germline V gene has CDR1 SGHTA and CDR2 FQGTGA.

V is TRBV29-1 and J is TRBJ1-2, with D maybe TRBD1 (6 bases). V was trimmed by 2 bases and J by 4 bases, leaving 14 bases between them. Germline CDR1 reads SQVTM; CDR2 reads ANQGSEA. The CDR3 totals 14 residues. CDR3 sequence reads: CSVEMGVGGYGYTF. The CDR3, as DNA: TGCAGCGTTGAAATGGGGGTAGGGGGCTATGGCTACACCTTC.

The chain carries TRBV7-9 and TRBJ1-2; TRBD1 agrees at 9 bases. Germline CDR1 and CDR2: SEHNR and FQNEAQ (reference sequence). V dropped 3 bases and J dropped 7; count of bases not matched to a gene: 6. This CDR3 is 14 amino acids long. The CDR3 sequence is CASSFGTGYGGYTF. CDR3 nucleotides: TGTGCCAGCAGCTTCGGGACAGGGTACGGTGGCTACACCTTC.

J is TRBJ1-2 and V is TRBV28, with D unclear. Germline CDR1 and CDR2: MDHEN and SYDVKM. The V end was cut by 6 bases, the J end by 4 bases, with 12 bases between. The CDR3 covers 13 residues. The CDR3 spells CASSPIGFYGYTF. Written as DNA, the CDR3 is TGTGCCAGCAGCCCCATAGGGTTCTATGGCTACACCTTC.

This clone was observed a few times. The chain employs TRBV27 and TRBJ2-4; 16 bases map to TRBD2. Germline CDR1 is MNHEY and CDR2 is SMNVEV (reference sequence). The CDR3 contains 18 residues. V dropped 6 bases and J dropped 5; count of bases not matched to a gene: 10. The CDR3 bases are TGTGCCAGCAGCTCAACCGGGACTAGCGGGGGGGCCGAAAACATTCAGTACTTC. Its protein is CASSSTGTSGGAENIQYF.

The chain combines TRBV28 with TRBJ2-7; a possible D gene is TRBD1 (6 bases). The CDR3 is 14 residues long. Germline V gene sequence: CDR1 MDHEN, CDR2 SYDVKM. V lost 2 bases and J 2 bases, leaving 10 bases between the germline ends. The DNA of the CDR3 is TGTGCCAGCAGTTTAGGCGGACAGACCTACGAGCAGTACTTC. Translated: CASSLGGQTYEQYF.

This clone has a handful of counts. The CDR3 is CAWFRGGLYGYTF. Written as DNA, the CDR3 is TGTGCCTGGTTCAGGGGGGGGCTATATGGCTACACCTTC. This chain joins TRBV30 and TRBJ1-2, with 7 bases matching TRBD1. The CDR3 covers 13 residues. J lost 5 bases, V lost 5 bases, and 8 bases had no gene match. The V gene's germline CDR1 is GTSNPN and CDR2 SVGIG (reference sequence). Full variable domain (outside the CDR3, taken from reference TRBV30 and TRBJ1-2): SQTIHQWPATLVQPVGSPLSLECTVEGTSNPNLYWYRQAAGRGLQLLFYSVGIGQISSEVPQNLSASRPQDRQFILSSKKLLLSDSGFYLCAWFRGGLYGYTFGSGTRLTVV.

This chain links TRBV30 with TRBJ1-3; D is unclear. The ends were cut back, 2 bases at V and 3 bases at J, with 8 bases in the middle. The CDR3 is made up of 13 amino acids. The V gene's germline CDR1 is GTSNPN and CDR2 SVGIG (reference sequence). CDR3 amino acids: CAWSIGGGNTIYF. For the CDR3, the DNA is TGTGCCTGGAGTATTGGTGGTGGAAACACCATATATTTT.

The rearrangement joins TRBV5-1 to TRBJ2-3; 7 bases line up with TRBD2. Per germline, CDR1 SGHRS and CDR2 YFSETQ. Losses at the gene ends were 3 bases for V and 2 bases for J; bases not matched to a gene: 9. The CDR3 runs to 16 residues. The CDR3 DNA sequence: TGCGCCAGCAGCTACCTTGGGCGGGGGTCCACAGATACGCAGTATTTT. It yields the protein CASSYLGRGSTDTQYF. The full variable domain, rest sourced from reference TRBV5-1 and TRBJ2-3, is KAGVTQTPRYLIKTRGQQVTLSCSPISGHRSVSWYQQTPGQGLQFLFEYFSETQRNKGNFPGRFSGRQFSNSRSEMNVSTLELGDSALYLCASSYLGRGSTDTQYFGPGTRLTVL.

The chain has TRBV5-1 and TRBJ2-1, with a weak D call TRBD2 (6 bases). Germline loops: CDR1 SGHRS, CDR2 YFSETQ. V shed 0 bases and J shed 5 bases, with 12 bases lying between them. The CDR3 is made up of 15 amino acids. The CDR3 region is CASSLVPGEHNEQFF. The CDR3 DNA sequence: TGCGCCAGCAGCTTGGTACCGGGGGAGCACAATGAGCAGTTCTTC.

The rearrangement uses TRBV15 and TRBJ2-5; 11 nucleotides align to TRBD2. This CDR3 has 16 residues. V lost 5 bases and J lost 4; bases outside the gene matches: 9. Germline CDR1 and CDR2: LNHNV and YYDKDF (reference sequence). CDR3 coding DNA: TGTGCCACCAGCGGTGGTAGCGGGAGGGGAACAGAGACCCAGTACTTC. The encoded protein is CATSGGSGRGTETQYF.

This clone was recorded only once. The V and J genes are TRBV5-8 and TRBJ2-5; perhaps D is TRBD1 or TRBD2 (5 bases each). V lost 0 bases, J lost 5 bases, and 17 bases lay in between. The germline V gene has CDR1 SGHTS and CDR2 YDEGEE. The CDR3 is 16 residues long. Written as DNA, the CDR3 is TGTGCCAGCAGCTTGGCGGGTGGGACCCCACGGGAGACCCAGTACTTC. Translation gives CASSLAGGTPRETQYF.

The V and J genes are TRBV30 and TRBJ1-1; D gene uncertain. Trimming removed 0 bases from V and 7 bases from J, with 6 bases in between. The V gene's germline CDR1 is GTSNPN and CDR2 SVGIG (reference sequence). The CDR3 runs 11 residues. The CDR3 sequence is CAWSVRNEAFF. As DNA, the CDR3 is TGTGCCTGGAGTGTAAGGAATGAAGCTTTCTTT. Supplemented by reference TRBV30 and TRBJ1-1, the full variable domain reads SQTIHQWPATLVQPVGSPLSLECTVEGTSNPNLYWYRQAAGRGLQLLFYSVGIGQISSEVPQNLSASRPQDRQFILSSKKLLLSDSGFYLCAWSVRNEAFFGQGTRLTVV.

The J gene is TRBJ2-5, the V gene TRBV15; D might be TRBD1 or TRBD2, each matching 5 bases. From germline, CDR1 is LNHNV and CDR2 YYDKDF (reference sequence). V was clipped by 5 bases and J by 2 bases, with 9 bases between them. The CDR3 sequence is 13 residues long. In DNA form, the CDR3 reads TGTGCCACCAGCGGGGGACCACAAGAGACCCAGTACTTC. Its protein is CATSGGPQETQYF.

The chain joins TRBV29-1 to TRBJ1-3, with D unresolved. From germline, CDR1 is SQVTM and CDR2 ANQGSEA. The length of the CDR3 is 12 residues. With 5 bases removed from V and 0 bases from J, the gap between germline ends came to 5 bases. The CDR3 DNA reads as TGCAGCGTTAATCTCTCTGGAAACACCATATATTTT. This encodes CSVNLSGNTIYF.

The chain combines TRBV4-1 with TRBJ2-1; D possibly uses TRBD1 or TRBD2 (5 bases each). The V end was cut by 5 bases, the J end by 8 bases, with 31 bases between. This CDR3 has 19 residues. Germline V gene data show CDR1 as MGHRA and CDR2 as YSYEKL. The CDR3 DNA follows: TGCGCCAGCAGCGGACCGGGTCTTCGCGCGTCGAGGGACGAGGATGAGCAGTTCTTC. Protein sequence: CASSGPGLRASRDEDEQFF.

This clone appeared a few times. The J gene is TRBJ2-6, the V gene TRBV6-5; 8 bases fit TRBD1. The CDR3 extends over 15 amino acids. CDR1 and CDR2 from the germline V gene are MNHEY and SVGAGI. V was pared by 5 bases and J by 4 bases, with 4 bases of the junction left unmatched. The CDR3 here is CASSPGGSGANVLTF. As DNA, the CDR3 is TGTGCCAGCAGTCCAGGGGGCTCCGGGGCCAACGTCCTGACTTTC.

The genes are TRBV4-1 and TRBJ1-3; tentatively, D is TRBD1 (5 bases). Per germline, CDR1 MGHRA and CDR2 YSYEKL. This CDR3 is 15 amino acids long. V lost 6 bases to trimming and J lost 0 bases, with 12 bases between them. DNA of the CDR3: TGCGCCAGCAGACAGGTAGCCACCTCTGGAAACACCATATATTTT. It specifies CASRQVATSGNTIYF.

This clone was recorded once. The V gene is TRBV7-8, the J gene TRBJ1-5; no firm D call. Trimming stripped 9 bases from V and 1 base from J, with 13 bases between. CDR1 and CDR2 (germline): SGHVS, FQNEAQ. The CDR3 is 14 amino acids. This CDR3 reads CASGGGWSNQPQHF. In DNA, the CDR3 is TGTGCCAGTGGCGGAGGATGGAGCAATCAGCCCCAGCATTTT.

The chain links TRBV20-1 to TRBJ2-7; D ambiguous. The CDR3 is made up of 11 amino acids. V gave up 3 bases and J gave up 12 bases, with 15 bases separating them. Germline CDR1 DFQATT, CDR2 SNEGSKA (reference sequence). This CDR3 reads CSASYSSLAYF. CDR3 bases: TGCAGTGCTAGTTACTCAAGCCTCGCGTACTTC.

There are a few counts of this clone. V and J are TRBV30 and TRBJ1-1, with 7 bases fitting TRBD1. V trimming: 4 bases; J trimming: 3 bases; junction bases outside the gene matches: 17. The CDR3 has 17 residues. The germline gives CDR1 GTSNPN, CDR2 SVGIG (reference sequence). The CDR3 bases are TGTGCCTGGAATAAAGGGCTTGAGGGGGCTACGTACACTGAAGCTTTCTTT. As protein: CAWNKGLEGATYTEAFF.

V is TRBV2 and J is TRBJ1-1; 8 positions match TRBD1. The CDR3 loop spans 16 amino acids. Per the germline V gene, CDR1 is SNHLY and CDR2 is FYNNEI. The J segment lost 1 base and the V segment lost 0 bases, leaving 4 bases of the junction unmatched. CDR3 nucleotides: TGTGCCAGCAGTGAAGCGCTTCAGGGGGCGAACACTGAAGCTTTCTTT. Translation: CASSEALQGANTEAFF. Looking up the rest from reference TRBV2 and TRBJ1-1 gives the full variable domain: EPEVTQTPSHQVTQMGQEVILRCVPISNHLYFYWYRQILGQKVEFLVSFYNNEISEKSEIFDDQFSVERPDGSNFTLKIRSTKLEDSAMYFCASSEALQGANTEAFFGQGTRLTVV.